The next 32 T cell receptor beta chains were all read from a single sample in a study of CD8 T cells in Susac syndrome. RNA in amounts of roughly 0.5 to 1 ug was reverse transcribed with random hexamers. TCRdb passed the immunoSEQ multiplex PCR reads through MiXCR, listing each CDR3 protein once. The data hold roughly 250,000 distinct CDR3 sequences, with 90% to 96% observed a single time. The sample was CD4+ T cells from PBMCs. Receptors originate from a human donor with Susac syndrome.

V gene TRBV9 combines with J gene TRBJ2-1; tentative D call: TRBD2 (6 bases). The V and J ends lost 3 bases and 1 base respectively, with 17 bases between them. Germline V gives CDR1 SGDLS, CDR2 YYNGEE. This CDR3 has 17 amino acids. CDR3 region: CASSAEGRGASYNEQFF. DNA for the CDR3: TGTGCCAGCAGCGCCGAGGGCCGCGGGGCGTCCTACAATGAGCAGTTCTTC.

The chain recombines TRBV9 with TRBJ1-1; D gene unclear. Between the trimmed V and J ends, which lost 0 bases and 7 bases, there was a span of 13 bases. The CDR3 runs to 14 residues. Germline V gene sequence: CDR1 SGDLS, CDR2 YYNGEE. DNA for the CDR3: TGTGCCAGCAGCGTAGGTCTCGATACCTTTGAAGCTTTCTTT. It codes for CASSVGLDTFEAFF.

V usage is TRBV18 and J usage is TRBJ2-3; 7 positions match TRBD1. The CDR3 sequence is 15 residues long. V lost 6 bases, J lost 1 base, and 7 bases stayed unmatched. The germline V gene has CDR1 KGHSH and CDR2 LQKENI. CDR3 protein: CASSLRDSGTDTQYF. The CDR3 DNA follows: TGTGCCAGCTCTCTCAGGGACAGTGGCACAGATACGCAGTATTTT.

V is TRBV28 and J is TRBJ2-1; D is uncertain. CDR3 length: 16 residues. The germline V gene encodes CDR1 MDHEN and CDR2 SYDVKM. V lost 6 bases and J 1 base, leaving 16 bases between the germline ends. CDR3 DNA: TGTGCCAGCAGCCCCAGCCGCGGAGCGTCCTACAATGAGCAGTTCTTC. This gives the protein CASSPSRGASYNEQFF.

This chain links TRBV12-3 or TRBV12-4 with TRBJ2-5, with a weak D call TRBD2 (6 bases). This CDR3 has 13 amino acids. The germline V and J ends were trimmed by 5 bases and 1 base, with 8 bases remaining between them. The CDR3 coding sequence is TGTGCCAGCAGTCATAGCGGCCAAGAGACCCAGTACTTC. This sequence encodes CASSHSGQETQYF.

The chain recombines TRBV15 with TRBJ1-2; TRBD1 is a possible D gene (6 bases). Trimming took off 0 bases at V and 5 bases at J, with 10 bases between the two ends. The CDR3 consists of 14 residues. CDR1 LNHNV and CDR2 YYDKDF come from the germline V gene (reference sequence). CDR3 sequence reads: CATSREAGAYGYTF. DNA for the CDR3: TGTGCCACCAGCAGAGAGGCGGGGGCGTATGGCTACACCTTC.

The chain uses TRBV4-1 and TRBJ1-2; no firm D call. The ends were cut back, 1 base at V and 8 bases at J, with 17 bases in the middle. The CDR3 spans 15 residues. In germline, CDR1 is MGHRA, CDR2 YSYEKL. CDR3 bases: TGCGCCAGCAGCCAAGTTCGAACGTCGGACTTAGGCTACACCTTC. It codes for CASSQVRTSDLGYTF.

The V and J genes are TRBV19 and TRBJ1-2; D might be TRBD1 (5 bases). The CDR3 extends over 15 amino acids. CDR1 and CDR2 (germline): LNHDA, SQIVND (reference sequence). Trimming cost V 6 bases and J 2 bases, with 16 bases left between them. As DNA, the CDR3 is TGTGCCAGTAGGCCCTTGGACACTCAGAACTATGGCTACACCTTC. It codes for CASRPLDTQNYGYTF. Based on the CDR3 plus reference TRBV19 and TRBJ1-2, the full variable domain is DGGITQSPKYLFRKEGQNVTLSCEQNLNHDAMYWYRQDPGQGLRLIYYSQIVNDFQKGDIAEGYSVSREKKESFPLTVTSAQKNPTAFYLCASRPLDTQNYGYTFGSGTRLTVV.

The V gene is TRBV7-2, the J gene TRBJ1-1; tentative D call: TRBD1 (5 bases). Trimming left V 0 bases short and J 7 bases short, with 9 bases between. The CDR3 is 13 amino acids. CDR1 is SGHTA, CDR2 FQGNSA, per germline. CDR3 region: CASSLAQGFEAFF. CDR3 sequence (DNA): TGTGCCAGCAGCTTAGCGCAGGGTTTTGAAGCTTTCTTT.

This clonotype occurred a few times. J is TRBJ2-7 and V is TRBV9; unclear D gene. Germline assignment: CDR1 SGDLS and CDR2 YYNGEE. The CDR3 extends over 10 amino acids. The germline V and J ends were trimmed by 7 bases and 0 bases, with 2 bases remaining between them. The CDR3 spells CASGSYEQYF. The CDR3 bases are TGTGCCAGCGGCTCCTACGAGCAGTACTTC.

The gene calls are TRBV7-9 and TRBJ2-1; D not resolved. The germline CDR1 and CDR2 sequences are SEHNR and FQNEAQ (reference sequence). V lost 1 base and J 0 bases, leaving 7 bases between the germline ends. The CDR3 spans 15 residues. CDR3 protein: CASSLVWSSYNEQFF. CDR3 bases: TGTGCCAGCAGCTTAGTCTGGAGCTCCTACAATGAGCAGTTCTTC.

The genes are TRBV20-1 and TRBJ1-3, with D perhaps TRBD1 (5 bases). Germline assignment: CDR1 DFQATT and CDR2 SNEGSKA (reference sequence). V lost 5 bases to trimming and J lost 2 bases, with 13 bases between them. This CDR3 spans 14 amino acids. The CDR3 reads CSAPLRGTGNTIYF. The CDR3 region has the DNA TGCAGTGCTCCACTTCGGGGGACTGGAAACACCATATATTTT.

The V and J genes are TRBV15 and TRBJ2-5; no definite D call. With 0 bases removed from V and 5 bases from J, the gap between germline ends came to 16 bases. The germline gives CDR1 LNHNV, CDR2 YYDKDF (reference sequence). The CDR3 runs to 16 residues. The CDR3 sequence: CATSRDSSVPRETQYF. In nucleotides, the CDR3 is TGTGCCACCAGCAGAGATAGCTCGGTGCCGAGGGAGACCCAGTACTTC.

This rearrangement joins TRBV29-1 to TRBJ1-1; D is possibly TRBD1 (5 bases). The CDR3 is made up of 13 amino acids. Trimming pared 2 bases from V and 1 base from J, leaving 8 bases between. Germline V lookup: CDR1 SQVTM, CDR2 ANQGSEA. The CDR3 DNA follows: TGCAGCGTTGAACCTGGGGCGAACACTGAAGCTTTCTTT. Translated: CSVEPGANTEAFF. Looking up the rest from reference TRBV29-1 and TRBJ1-1 gives the full variable domain: SAVISQKPSRDICQRGTSLTIQCQVDSQVTMMFWYRQQPGQSLTLIATANQGSEATYESGFVIDKFPISRPNLTFSTLTVSNMSPEDSSIYLCSVEPGANTEAFFGQGTRLTVV.

V and J are TRBV30 and TRBJ2-1, with D perhaps TRBD1 (5 bases). Germline V CDR1 and CDR2: GTSNPN, SVGIG (reference sequence). The CDR3 spans 15 residues. V shed 4 bases and J shed 2 bases, with 15 bases lying between them. The CDR3 region is CAWTKDSLPYNEQFF. In DNA form, the CDR3 reads TGTGCCTGGACAAAAGACAGTTTGCCCTACAATGAGCAGTTCTTC.

The chain recombines TRBV29-1 with TRBJ1-1; D call uncertain. CDR3 length equals 13 residues. The germline V gene encodes CDR1 SQVTM and CDR2 ANQGSEA. The V end lost 4 bases, the J end lost 5 bases, and 14 bases lay between the germline ends. CDR3 DNA sequence: TGCAGCGTTGCCTCCAGGACGAATACTGAAGCTTTCTTT. This codes for CSVASRTNTEAFF.

This chain connects TRBV24-1 to TRBJ1-2, with D possibly being TRBD1 (6 bases). V lost 4 bases to trimming and J lost 3 bases, with 11 bases between them. The CDR3 runs to 14 residues. Germline lookup yields CDR1 KGHDR and CDR2 SFDVKD. This CDR3 is CATSDRRQDYGYTF. CDR3 nucleotides: TGTGCCACCAGTGACCGTCGACAGGACTATGGCTACACCTTC.

The CDR3 DNA follows: TGTGCCACCAGCGAGGGCGGACAGGGGGGAGACATTCAGTACTTC. It yields the protein CATSEGGQGGDIQYF. This chain joins TRBV15 and TRBJ2-4, with 10 bases aligning to TRBD1. This CDR3 is built from 15 residues. Germline V gene sequence: CDR1 LNHNV, CDR2 YYDKDF (reference sequence). With V trimmed by 5 bases and J by 8 bases, 9 bases remained unmatched.

J is TRBJ2-7 and V is TRBV3-1; 7 positions match TRBD2. This CDR3 has 15 amino acids. The germline gives CDR1 LGHDT, CDR2 YNNKEL (reference sequence). The J segment lost 5 bases and the V segment lost 3 bases, leaving 10 bases of the junction unmatched. The chain's CDR3 is CASSQARLAAHEQYF. For the CDR3, the DNA is TGTGCCAGCAGCCAGGCCCGACTAGCCGCCCACGAGCAGTACTTC.

V and J are TRBV9 and TRBJ1-1; D is uncertain. This CDR3 is built from 14 residues. The germline V gene has CDR1 SGDLS and CDR2 YYNGEE. Trimming left V 6 bases short and J 1 base short, with 13 bases between. The CDR3: CASTQGRENTEAFF. DNA for the CDR3: TGTGCCAGCACCCAAGGGAGGGAGAACACTGAAGCTTTCTTT.

The CDR3 reads CSATDRLNQPQHF. CDR3 DNA: TGCAGTGCTACCGACAGGTTGAATCAGCCCCAGCATTTT. The chain recombines TRBV20-1 with TRBJ1-5; TRBD1 might be the D (6 bases). V shed 4 bases and J shed 4 bases, with 11 bases lying between them. Germline lookup yields CDR1 DFQATT and CDR2 SNEGSKA (reference sequence). The CDR3 has 13 residues.

The chain couples TRBV30 to TRBJ2-3; 7 nucleotides match TRBD2. Germline values: CDR1 GTSNPN, CDR2 SVGIG (reference sequence). This CDR3 comprises 16 residues. With V trimmed by 5 bases and J by 4 bases, 15 bases remained unmatched. CDR3 in DNA: TGTGCCTGGTATGCGGGGCTAGCGGCCTCCCCAGATACGCAGTATTTT. Protein product: CAWYAGLAASPDTQYF.

This chain joins TRBV7-9 and TRBJ1-2, with D unresolved. This CDR3 spans 14 amino acids. V lost 3 bases and J 3 bases, leaving 11 bases between the germline ends. From germline, CDR1 is SEHNR and CDR2 FQNEAQ (reference sequence). The CDR3 loop is CASSFSGRDYGYTF. The CDR3 nucleotides read TGTGCCAGCAGCTTTAGCGGGCGCGACTATGGCTACACCTTC.

The chain joins TRBV29-1 to TRBJ1-5, with D uncertain. Germline V CDR1 and CDR2: SQVTM, ANQGSEA. The CDR3 runs to 13 residues. V gave up 4 bases and J gave up 2 bases, with 9 bases separating them. CDR3 in DNA: TGCAGCGTTGGACATGGTCGCAATCAGCCCCAGCATTTT. Its translation is CSVGHGRNQPQHF.

The rearrangement uses TRBV6-5 and TRBJ2-1, with a possible D match to TRBD2 (6 bases). This CDR3 has 16 amino acids. CDR1 MNHEY and CDR2 SVGAGI come from the germline V gene. V lost 2 bases, J lost 4 bases, and 15 bases lay in between. CDR3 in amino acids: CASSYGPSVVYNEQFF. CDR3 sequence (DNA): TGTGCCAGCAGTTACGGGCCTAGCGTAGTGTACAATGAGCAGTTCTTC.

The gene calls are TRBV18 and TRBJ1-5, with D possibly being TRBD1 (6 bases). Per germline, CDR1 KGHSH and CDR2 LQKENI. The V end lost 2 bases, the J end lost 5 bases, and 10 bases lay between the germline ends. The CDR3 runs 14 residues. This CDR3 reads CASSPSRGDQPQHF. Here the CDR3 DNA reads TGTGCCAGCTCACCATCCAGGGGTGATCAGCCCCAGCATTTT.

In DNA form, the CDR3 reads TGCAGCGTCGCCGGGGGCGCGAGCAATCAGCCCCAGCATTTT. Translated, it gives CSVAGGASNQPQHF. J is TRBJ1-5 and V is TRBV29-1, with D perhaps TRBD1 (6 bases). V lost 6 bases and J lost 1, with 13 bases in between. CDR1 and CDR2 (germline): SQVTM, ANQGSEA. This CDR3 region has 14 residues.

The rearrangement uses TRBV29-1 and TRBJ1-2; 8 nucleotides match TRBD1. The CDR3 runs 12 residues. Germline V gene lookup returns CDR1 SQVTM and CDR2 ANQGSEA. V lost 6 bases, J lost 4 bases, and 4 bases stayed unmatched. This chain's CDR3 is CSVSGTGYGYTF. The CDR3 DNA is TGCAGCGTCTCCGGGACAGGCTATGGCTACACCTTC.

The chain links TRBV12-3 or TRBV12-4 to TRBJ1-2, with a weak D call TRBD1 (5 bases). The ends were cut back, 3 bases at V and 8 bases at J, with 7 bases in the middle. The length of the CDR3 is 11 residues. DNA of the CDR3: TGTGCCAGCAGTTTTAGGGACGGCTACACCTTC. Translating gives CASSFRDGYTF.

The chain couples TRBV9 to TRBJ2-7; a possible D gene is TRBD2 (7 bases). Per the germline V gene, CDR1 is SGDLS and CDR2 is YYNGEE. The CDR3 covers 14 residues. Trimming cost V 4 bases and J 3 bases, with 14 bases left between them. The CDR3 spells CASSLHREGYEQYF. The CDR3, as DNA: TGTGCCAGCAGCTTACACAGGGAGGGCTACGAGCAGTACTTC.

The chain has TRBV20-1 and TRBJ1-5; 9 bases agree with TRBD1. The V gene end was trimmed by 6 bases and the J gene end by 1 base; junction bases not matched to a gene: 7. Germline CDR1 and CDR2: DFQATT and SNEGSKA (reference sequence). CDR3 length: 15 residues. This CDR3 is CSAPDRGISNQPQHF. The CDR3, as DNA: TGCAGTGCACCAGACAGGGGGATCAGCAATCAGCCCCAGCATTTT.

J is TRBJ2-7 and V is TRBV11-1, with 7 bases that match TRBD1. Losses at the gene ends were 3 bases for V and 0 bases for J; bases not matched to a gene: 5. Per the germline V gene, CDR1 is SGHAT and CDR2 is FQDESV (reference sequence). The CDR3 sequence is 15 residues long. As DNA, the CDR3 is TGTGCCAGCAGCTTGGGACAGCGGAGCTCCTACGAGCAGTACTTC. It yields the protein CASSLGQRSSYEQYF.